The TCR beta chain described here comes from a study of blood T cell repertoires in COVID-19. Study-wide context: From T cells, B-cell-depleted T cells, or PBMCs came the material, which was cDNA or gDNA.

The V end was cut by 4 bases, the J end by 10 bases, with 17 bases between. The CDR3 loop spans 14 amino acids. Germline CDR1 reads MGHRA; CDR2 reads YSYEKL. Here immunoSEQ multiplex PCR was the method, and the copy in TCRdb shows in-frame clones only, minus some. This repertoire shows 200,000 to 250,000 clones, around 80% found once; its top ten account for under 10%. The clonotype originates from a woman older than 75 with COVID-19, enrolled during active disease. Sequencing was performed on peripheral blood. This chain uses TRBV4-1 with TRBJ2-4; TRBD2 is a possible D gene (6 bases). The CDR3 sequence: CASSLGSLSGIQYF. The CDR3 DNA is TGCGCCAGCAGCCTGGGGAGTCTTAGCGGTATTCAGTACTTC.